The clone carrying this TCR beta chain showed up just once. The antigen is not known. The sample belongs to a study of T cell repertoires in cytomegalovirus infection. About the study: The authors used CMV epitopes that were HLA-C-restricted (recently identified) and HLA-B-restricted (well studied). In public TCR beta signatures, there were indications of both CMV infection and matching HLA type.

Germline V CDR1 and CDR2: SGHAT, FQNNGV. The CDR3 is made up of 14 amino acids. V dropped 2 bases and J dropped 1 base, with 8 bases sitting between them. Findings and limits, study-wide: HLA-C-restricted CMV clonotypes gave the most frequent clonotype in two of eight donors. Frequencies of public TCR beta families were cumulated, and this identified carriers of CMV plus the relevant HLA.

MiXCR, run by TCRdb on the reads, gives a single entry per CDR3 protein. The profile shows hundreds of thousands of distinct CDR3 sequences, 42% of them singletons. This sequence was found in a human donor in good health (CMV status not recorded). Some clones in this sample may be carry-over from other donors' samples. Source: cultured PBMCs, taken from culture after CMV antigen stimulation. The chain is built from TRBV11-2 and TRBJ2-5; D is possibly TRBD1 (6 bases). CDR3 DNA sequence: TGTGCCAGCAGCTTATGGGGGCTCCAAGAGACCCAGTACTTC. It is translated as CASSLWGLQETQYF.